The 10 T cell receptor beta chains below come from one sample, sequenced in a study of radiotherapy plus CTLA-4 blockade in lung cancer. TCRdb keeps only in-frame clones here, not all; method: immunoSEQ multiplex PCR. The data show around 37,000 clones, 60% to 85% seen once. Sequenced here: peripheral blood, sampled from a patient treated with radiotherapy plus ipilimumab. The source of these receptors is a human donor with non-small cell lung cancer that progressed on radiotherapy plus ipilimumab.

This chain connects TRBV28 to TRBJ2-2, with TRBD1 as a possible D gene (6 bases). The V end lost 4 bases, the J end lost 1 base, and 16 bases lay between the germline ends. There are 17 residues in the CDR3. Germline V lookup: CDR1 MDHEN, CDR2 SYDVKM. CDR3 coding DNA: TGTGCCAGCAGTTCCCTCCCCGGGACAAGGAACACCGGGGAGCTGTTTTTT. Its translation is CASSSLPGTRNTGELFF.

The CDR3 sequence is CSVVEAGTGYTQYF. CDR3 DNA sequence: TGCAGCGTTGTAGAGGCCGGGACAGGGTACACGCAGTATTTT. The chain carries TRBV29-1 and TRBJ2-3, with 9 nucleotides matching TRBD1. Looked up from germline, CDR1 is SQVTM and CDR2 is ANQGSEA. Trimming removed 4 bases from V and 9 bases from J; junction bases left unmatched: 11. The CDR3 is 14 amino acids.

This clone was found once. CDR3 DNA sequence: TGTGCCAGCAGCCTTAGGGTCACCCGGAGCGACTATGGCTACACCTTC. This sequence encodes CASSLRVTRSDYGYTF. This chain links TRBV5-5 with TRBJ1-2; D is uncertain. Germline CDR1 and CDR2: SGHKS and YYEKEE (reference sequence). The CDR3 has 16 residues. Between the trimmed V and J ends, which lost 4 bases and 3 bases, there was a span of 19 bases.

CDR3 sequence: CASSLRGTGYGYTF. CDR3 nucleotides: TGTGCCAGCAGCTTACGTGGGACTGGTTATGGCTACACCTTC. The chain employs TRBV7-2 and TRBJ1-2; the D gene is possibly TRBD1 (5 bases). Germline assignment: CDR1 SGHTA and CDR2 FQGNSA. Trimming pared 2 bases from V and 5 bases from J, leaving 12 bases between. The CDR3 is 14 residues long.

The J gene is TRBJ1-2, the V gene TRBV28, with a possible D match to TRBD1 (5 bases). The V and J ends lost 6 bases and 2 bases respectively, with 10 bases between them. The CDR3 totals 13 residues. The germline V gene has CDR1 MDHEN and CDR2 SYDVKM. The DNA for the CDR3 is TGTGCCAGCAGCCCGAGACAGAACTATGGCTACACCTTC. Residues: CASSPRQNYGYTF.

This sequence joins TRBV11-2 and TRBJ1-2; D may be TRBD1 (5 bases). V was clipped by 1 base and J by 10 bases, with 22 bases between them. The CDR3 loop spans 16 amino acids. From germline, CDR1 is SGHAT and CDR2 FQNNGV. For the CDR3, the DNA is TGTGCCAGCAGCTTAGCCCGGGGACGGGGTTTGGTTGACTACACCTTC. This encodes CASSLARGRGLVDYTF.

The chain is built from TRBV4-1 and TRBJ2-7, with D perhaps matching TRBD1 (6 bases). Germline values: CDR1 MGHRA, CDR2 YSYEKL. This CDR3 region has 14 residues. The germline V and J ends were trimmed by 2 bases and 3 bases, with 11 bases remaining between them. The CDR3 protein is CASSQLAGDYEQYF. The CDR3 nucleotides are TGCGCCAGCAGCCAATTGGCAGGGGACTACGAGCAGTACTTC.

V usage is TRBV6-5 and J usage is TRBJ2-1; D remains unclear. Germline V gene data show CDR1 as MNHEY and CDR2 as SVGAGI. V was clipped by 11 bases and J by 7 bases, with 9 bases between them. This CDR3 has 10 residues. CDR3 DNA: TGTGCCGCCGGCACGAATGAGCAGTTCTTC. It is translated as CAAGTNEQFF.

The rearrangement links TRBV6-1 to TRBJ1-6, with no clear D. The length of the CDR3 is 13 residues. The V end lost 1 base, the J end lost 6 bases, and 4 bases lay between the germline ends. CDR1 and CDR2 from the germline V gene are MNHNS and SASEGT. The DNA for the CDR3 is TGTGCCAGCAGTGAAGGAGGTAATTCACCCCTCCACTTT. Amino acid sequence: CASSEGGNSPLHF.

The chain uses TRBV9 and TRBJ2-7; D perhaps matches TRBD2 (6 bases). The end of the DNA aligns better with TRBJ2-1, so the J call may be wrong. This CDR3 comprises 19 residues. The V gene's germline CDR1 is SGDLS and CDR2 YYNGEE. The CDR3 DNA follows: TGTGCCAGCAGCGTAGGAGGAGGGAAGCGGCTAGCGAATTCAAATGAGCAGTTCTTC. Amino acids: CASSVGGGKRLANSNEQFF.